This TCR beta chain was sequenced during a study of T cells in localized non-small cell lung cancer. Findings and limits, study-wide: In uninvolved adjacent lung, T cell clonality reached its highest value, exceeding tumor. For the top 100 tumor clones, a median about 50 also appeared in adjacent lung. Longer overall survival was linked to higher blood T cell density. Without multi-region sequencing, intratumor heterogeneity could not be excluded.

In this sample, this clone turned up a few times. Its antigen is unidentified. This CDR3 comprises 14 residues. Germline assignment: CDR1 SGHNT and CDR2 YENEEA. V dropped 4 bases and J dropped 3 bases, with 10 bases sitting between them. The data were produced by immunoSEQ multiplex PCR, yet TCRdb's version contains in-frame clones alone and is incomplete. The sample yields 1,500 to 2,000 clones, 35% to 45% seen once. This receptor was obtained from a woman between 35 and 75 years old with stage II lung adenocarcinoma. This chain connects TRBV11-3 to TRBJ1-5; a weak D match, TRBD1 (5 bases). Sequencing was performed on lung tumor tissue, taken before any cancer treatment. CDR3 DNA: TGTGCCAGCAGCTCGAGGGGCCCCAATCAGCCCCAGCATTTT. As protein: CASSSRGPNQPQHF.